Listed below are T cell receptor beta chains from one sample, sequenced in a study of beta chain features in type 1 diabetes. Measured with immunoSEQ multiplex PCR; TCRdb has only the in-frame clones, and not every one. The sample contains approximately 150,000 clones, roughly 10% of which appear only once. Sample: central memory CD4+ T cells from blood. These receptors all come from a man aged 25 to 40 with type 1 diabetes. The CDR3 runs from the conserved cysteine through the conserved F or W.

CATGGQKETQYF TRBV7-8
CAISDWASAEAFF TRBV10-3
CASSLDRGMITGELFF TRBV11-2
CASSLGGSPDTQYF TRBV7-8
CASSQSRPGDTEAFF TRBV16
CASSSDYEETQYF TRBV27
CASRDRGNTGANVLTF TRBV19
CASSLYGSTGELFF TRBV11-1
CASSHQDSRETQYF TRBV14
CASRGPLASDTQYF TRBV2
CASSQEGQGARNSPLHF TRBV4-2
CASSQMDRELSPLHF TRBV4-1
CATSRDPGEASGTQYF TRBV15
CASSLVASTNEKLFF TRBV7-9
CASSGPTGDRGPQHF TRBV7-9
CASSVGWGSTETQYF TRBV9
CASSSSGGADEQFF TRBV5-4
CATSRPQGGVRYNEQFF TRBV15
CASSLIGGGSTDTQYF TRBV5-1
CASTGQGVNTQYF TRBV6-1
CASSISSTDTQYF TRBV13
CAWSRGIIFGNTIYF TRBV30